Below are 12 T cell receptor beta chains sequenced from a single sample in a study of T-cell reconstitution after alpha-beta-depleted transplantation in children. Unique molecular identifiers were incorporated into the prepared TCRbeta library. MiXCR was run by TCRdb on the PCR reads, yielding one entry per CDR3 protein. The sample has around 240,000 distinct CDR3 sequences; 8.2% are singletons. The sample here was PBMCs, mostly from graft donor cells, taken 180 days after TCRalphabeta/CD19-depleted stem cell transplant. The receptors come from a male patient aged 10-17 years who had a stem cell transplant for acute lymphoblastic leukemia, so the T cells may come from the graft donor.

This clonotype was counted at least ten times. The gene calls are TRBV11-3 and TRBJ2-2, with D perhaps matching TRBD1 or TRBD2 (5 bases each). CDR1 and CDR2 from the germline V gene are SGHNT and YENEEA. V was shortened by 4 bases and J by 4 bases, with 13 bases between the two germline ends. The CDR3 runs 15 residues. The CDR3 here is CASSSMGTATGELFF. In DNA form, the CDR3 reads TGTGCCAGCAGCTCCATGGGGACGGCCACCGGGGAGCTGTTTTTT.

This clonotype appeared many times. The J gene is TRBJ2-7, the V gene TRBV20-1; D is ambiguous. This CDR3 is 13 amino acids long. The V gene lost 3 bases and the J gene lost 6 bases, with 15 bases spanning the gap. Germline V gene sequence: CDR1 DFQATT, CDR2 SNEGSKA (reference sequence). The DNA for the CDR3 is TGCAGTGCTAGGCCGGTAACGCAGAGCGAGCAGTACTTC. It encodes CSARPVTQSEQYF.

This clonotype was seen repeatedly, ten times or more. This sequence joins TRBV7-3 and TRBJ2-5; 8 positions agree with TRBD1. Germline V gives CDR1 SGHTA, CDR2 FQGTGA. The length of the CDR3 is 21 residues. With V trimmed by 0 bases and J by 4 bases, 22 bases remained unmatched. CDR3: CASSLTWGTGGVSDGSETQYF. The CDR3 DNA is TGTGCCAGCAGCTTAACCTGGGGAACAGGGGGTGTATCTGATGGATCAGAGACCCAGTACTTC.

This clonotype has at least ten counts. The rearrangement joins TRBV6-5 to TRBJ2-1; unclear D gene. V lost 0 bases and J 7 bases, leaving 10 bases between the germline ends. The germline CDR1 and CDR2 sequences are MNHEY and SVGAGI. The CDR3 consists of 14 residues. The CDR3 here is CASSYSIWGNEQFF. The CDR3 DNA reads as TGTGCCAGCAGTTACTCGATTTGGGGTAATGAGCAGTTCTTC.

In its sample, this clonotype was seen many times. J is TRBJ1-3 and V is TRBV6-1; the match to TRBD1 covers 8 bases. CDR1 and CDR2 from the germline V gene are MNHNS and SASEGT. The CDR3 spans 15 residues. Germline trimming cut 5 bases from V and 0 bases from J; bases unmatched to any gene: 3. Here the CDR3 DNA reads TGTGCCAGCAGTCGACAGGGGAACTCTGGAAACACCATATATTTT. The encoded protein is CASSRQGNSGNTIYF.

In this sample, this clonotype turned up a few times. J is TRBJ2-5 and V is TRBV7-2; 11 positions match TRBD2. The CDR3 is 16 residues long. Germline loops: CDR1 SGHTA, CDR2 FQGNSA. Trimming at V came to 3 bases and at J to 5 bases, leaving 8 bases not matched to a gene. The chain's CDR3 is CASSFTGTSGFETQYF. The CDR3 coding sequence is TGTGCCAGCAGCTTCACCGGGACTAGCGGTTTTGAGACCCAGTACTTC.

This clonotype was seen ten or more times. The J gene is TRBJ2-3, the V gene TRBV29-1; 9 bases map to TRBD2. Germline CDR1 and CDR2: SQVTM and ANQGSEA. V lost 5 bases, J lost 6 bases, and 12 bases stayed unmatched. CDR3 length equals 15 residues. The CDR3 nucleotides are TGCAGCGTTCCAGCTAGCGGGACTGTTCGCGATACGCAGTATTTT. Its translation: CSVPASGTVRDTQYF.

In its sample, this clonotype was seen many times. This chain uses TRBV20-1 with TRBJ2-3; TRBD2 matches at 8 bases. Germline CDR1 reads DFQATT; CDR2 reads SNEGSKA (reference sequence). After removal of 3 bases from V and 2 bases from J, the junction contained 7 bases not matched to a gene. The length of the CDR3 is 15 residues. As DNA, the CDR3 is TGCAGTGCTAGTCAACTAGCGGAGTTCACAGATACGCAGTATTTT. Translated, it gives CSASQLAEFTDTQYF.

This clonotype was observed many times. The genes are TRBV20-1 and TRBJ2-2, with D hard to call. CDR3 size: 13 residues. Deletions cut 0 bases from V and 6 bases from J, with 8 bases between. The germline V gene has CDR1 DFQATT and CDR2 SNEGSKA (reference sequence). The CDR3 DNA is TGCAGTGCTAGAGATATTGATCCCGGGGAGCTGTTTTTT. It encodes CSARDIDPGELFF.

This clonotype has more than one count but fewer than ten. V usage is TRBV19 and J usage is TRBJ2-6; maybe TRBD1 (6 bases). There are 16 residues in the CDR3. Trimming cost V 4 bases and J 1 base, with 11 bases left between them. Germline V gene data show CDR1 as LNHDA and CDR2 as SQIVND (reference sequence). The CDR3 region has the DNA TGTGCCAGTAGTACCTCAACAGGGTCTGGGGCCAACGTCCTGACTTTC. It is translated as CASSTSTGSGANVLTF.

This clonotype was seen many times. The J gene is TRBJ2-7, the V gene TRBV6-6; D is possibly TRBD1 or TRBD2 (5 bases each). Germline loops: CDR1 MNHNY, CDR2 SVGAGI (reference sequence). V lost 0 bases and J lost 10, with 10 bases in between. The CDR3 has 12 residues. DNA of the CDR3: TGTGCCAGCAGTTACTCGGGACCGGTTCAGTACTTC. Translating it yields CASSYSGPVQYF.

This clonotype has at least ten counts. V and J are TRBV4-2 and TRBJ2-3, with TRBD2 identical over 8 bases. In germline, CDR1 is LGHNA, CDR2 YNFKEQ. V was clipped by 4 bases and J by 2 bases; unmatched bases: 17. There are 19 residues in the CDR3. CDR3 region: CASSPGLSGAGLITDTQYF. In nucleotides, the CDR3 is TGTGCCAGCAGCCCCGGGCTTAGCGGGGCAGGATTAATCACAGATACGCAGTATTTT.